One sample yielded the 10 T cell receptor beta chains listed below, sequenced in a study of blood T cell repertoires in COVID-19. Only in-frame clones appear in the TCRdb table, and some are missing; sequencing was by immunoSEQ multiplex PCR. The sample holds about 330,000 clones, around 87% seen once. Specimen: PBMCs or T cells enriched from blood (not recorded which). These receptors were taken from a woman aged 25 to 39 who had recovered from COVID-19.

V gene TRBV19 combines with J gene TRBJ2-7, with 8 bases that match TRBD1. This CDR3 is built from 15 residues. V dropped 4 bases and J dropped 4; count of bases not matched to a gene: 9. CDR1 and CDR2 from the germline V gene are LNHDA and SQIVND (reference sequence). The CDR3 region has the DNA TGTGCCAGTAGTAGGCCCGGGACAGGATTTTACGAGCAGTACTTC. Amino acid sequence: CASSRPGTGFYEQYF.

The chain has TRBV10-3 and TRBJ1-3; 8 bases are a match to TRBD1. The germline gives CDR1 ENHRY, CDR2 SYGVKD. V was pared by 8 bases and J by 3 bases, with 12 bases of the junction left unmatched. This CDR3 is built from 16 residues. CDR3 nucleotides: TGTGCCATCGAGGCGCCAGGGGGCGCGGGTGGAAACACCATATATTTT. Encoded protein: CAIEAPGGAGGNTIYF.

The V gene is TRBV11-3, the J gene TRBJ1-5; no firm D call. Germline V gene lookup returns CDR1 SGHNT and CDR2 YENEEA. The V and J ends lost 6 bases and 0 bases respectively, with 15 bases between them. This CDR3 comprises 16 residues. The CDR3 sequence is CASRPFKEASNQPQHF. As DNA, the CDR3 is TGTGCCAGCAGACCCTTTAAAGAGGCTAGCAATCAGCCCCAGCATTTT.

This clone was found once. The chain couples TRBV2 to TRBJ2-5; D might be TRBD2 (7 bases). V was shortened by 11 bases and J by 5 bases, with 12 bases between the two germline ends. The CDR3 runs 11 residues. Germline V gene sequence: CDR1 SNHLY, CDR2 FYNNEI. In DNA, the CDR3 is TGTGCCGGGGGGGCCCGCGAGACCCAGTACTTC. Translating gives CAGGARETQYF.

The chain joins TRBV5-1 to TRBJ2-5; 11 nucleotides line up with TRBD2. The CDR3 runs to 17 residues. Germline V gene lookup returns CDR1 SGHRS and CDR2 YFSETQ. Germline trimming cut 0 bases from V and 4 bases from J; bases unmatched to any gene: 8. CDR3 residues: CASSLGLKLAGGETQYF. The DNA of the CDR3 is TGCGCCAGCAGCTTGGGTCTGAAGCTAGCGGGGGGAGAGACCCAGTACTTC. Complete variable domain (other parts from reference TRBV5-1 and TRBJ2-5): KAGVTQTPRYLIKTRGQQVTLSCSPISGHRSVSWYQQTPGQGLQFLFEYFSETQRNKGNFPGRFSGRQFSNSRSEMNVSTLELGDSALYLCASSLGLKLAGGETQYFGPGTRLLVL.

The rearrangement joins TRBV4-2 to TRBJ1-5; a possible D gene is TRBD1 (6 bases). Germline loops: CDR1 LGHNA, CDR2 YNFKEQ. CDR3 length: 13 amino acids. The V end lost 4 bases, the J end lost 11 bases, and 15 bases lay between the germline ends. CDR3 sequence reads: CASSLQGRTAQHF. CDR3 nucleotides: TGTGCCAGCAGCCTCCAGGGGCGCACGGCCCAGCATTTT.

The V gene is TRBV3-1 (or the pseudogene TRBV3-2), the J gene TRBJ2-5; 8 bases are shared with TRBD1. This CDR3 contains 13 residues. V trimming: 8 bases; J trimming: 5 bases; junction bases outside the gene matches: 7. Germline CDR1 reads LGHDT; CDR2 reads YNNKEL (reference sequence). The CDR3 is CASGRQGAETQYF. In DNA, the CDR3 is TGTGCCAGCGGCCGCCAGGGGGCTGAGACCCAGTACTTC.

The chain links TRBV13 to TRBJ1-1; D gene uncertain. The CDR3 extends over 13 amino acids. Germline lookup yields CDR1 PRHDT and CDR2 FYEKMQ (reference sequence). V was shortened by 5 bases and J by 1 base, with 8 bases between the two germline ends. The CDR3 loop reads CASSLSGNTEAFF. For the CDR3, the DNA is TGTGCCAGCAGCCTAAGCGGGAACACTGAAGCTTTCTTT.

The chain links TRBV5-4 to TRBJ1-1, with TRBD1 as a possible D gene (5 bases). In germline, CDR1 is SGHNT, CDR2 YYREEE (reference sequence). CDR3 length: 11 amino acids. With 3 bases removed from V and 8 bases from J, the gap between germline ends came to 8 bases. Written as DNA, the CDR3 is TGTGCCAGCAGCTGGGGGGGGGAAGCTTTCTTT. Amino acid sequence: CASSWGGEAFF.

The chain employs TRBV4-3 and TRBJ2-7, with 8 bases fitting TRBD1. The CDR3 spans 16 residues. CDR1 and CDR2 from the germline V gene are LGHNA and YSLEER. The V gene end was trimmed by 3 bases and the J gene end by 2 bases; junction bases not matched to a gene: 9. CDR3: CASSQGWGQATYEQYF. Written as DNA, the CDR3 is TGCGCCAGCAGCCAGGGATGGGGACAGGCGACCTACGAGCAGTACTTC.